This T cell receptor (beta chain) is from a study of T cell changes during pregnancy in multiple sclerosis. Measured with immunoSEQ multiplex PCR; TCRdb has only the in-frame clones, and not every one. The sample includes tens of thousands of clones, approximately 90% seen only once; the top ten take around 1.4%. The CDR3 is 15 residues long. V lost 4 bases, J lost 4 bases, and 3 bases stayed unmatched. The germline CDR1 and CDR2 sequences are SGHKS and YYEKEE (reference sequence). This specimen was peripheral blood, taken in the third trimester of pregnancy. The rearrangement uses TRBV5-5 and TRBJ2-7, with 15 bases fitting TRBD2. This receptor was identified in a female donor with multiple sclerosis, enrolled in a pregnancy study. The CDR3 DNA reads as TGTGCCAGCAGCCTTGGACTAGCGGGAGGGTACGAGCAGTACTTC. It is translated as CASSLGLAGGYEQYF.